This T cell receptor (beta chain) was sequenced during a study of blood T cell repertoires in COVID-19. Study information: T cells, B-cell-depleted T cells, or PBMCs supplied cDNA or gDNA.

Enrolled through a virtual design, the participants were between 18 and 89 years of age and came from about two dozen US areas. Two negative PCRs, clearance, or symptom resolution characterized the recovered Cohort 3 donors. CDR1 SGHAT and CDR2 FQNNGV come from the germline V gene. The junction had 13 bases not matched to a gene; V was cut back by 5 bases and J by 7 bases. The length of the CDR3 is 17 residues. Profiling relied on immunoSEQ multiplex PCR, and the TCRdb table lists in-frame clones only, not all of them. The data contain roughly 250,000 clones, 70% to 90% of them singletons. Sequenced: PBMCs or T cells enriched from blood (not recorded which). This rearrangement joins TRBV11-2 to TRBJ2-1; the match to TRBD2 covers 11 bases. The clonotype originates from a woman aged 25 to 39 who had recovered from COVID-19. This CDR3 is CASSPIKTSGSRNEQFF. The CDR3 nucleotides read TGTGCCAGCAGCCCGATTAAAACTAGCGGGAGCCGGAATGAGCAGTTCTTC.